These 5 T cell receptor beta chains were sequenced from one sample in a study of shared clonotypes between healthy human individuals. Data came from immunoSEQ multiplex PCR; TCRdb stores just in-frame clones and leaves some out. This table has more than 450,000 clones, around 74% appearing once. Sequenced input: PBMCs. The receptors originated from a woman in her thirties or forties in good health. Some clones in this sample may be carry-over from other donors' samples.

The rearrangement joins TRBV7-9 to TRBJ2-7; TRBD2 matches at 10 bases. The CDR3 consists of 14 residues. Looked up from germline, CDR1 is SEHNR and CDR2 is FQNEAQ (reference sequence). Germline trimming cut 5 bases from V and 3 bases from J; bases unmatched to any gene: 4. CDR3 region: CASSPGTSDYEQYF. Written as DNA, the CDR3 is TGTGCCAGCAGCCCAGGGACTAGCGACTACGAGCAGTACTTC. Filled out from reference TRBV7-9 and TRBJ2-7, the complete variable domain reads DTGVSQNPRHKITKRGQNVTFRCDPISEHNRLYWYRQTLGQGPEFLTYFQNEAQLEKSRLLSDRFSAERPKGSFSTLEIQRTEQGDSAMYLCASSPGTSDYEQYFGPGTRLTVT.

The genes are TRBV27 and TRBJ2-2, with TRBD2 matching over 13 bases. The germline CDR1 and CDR2 sequences are MNHEY and SMNVEV (reference sequence). The CDR3 extends over 21 amino acids. V dropped 8 bases and J dropped 2; count of bases not matched to a gene: 20. In DNA form, the CDR3 reads TGTGCCAGCTATCGGCTACGAGGGACTAGCGGGACACCGGGAAACACCGGGGAGCTGTTTTTT. Amino acid sequence: CASYRLRGTSGTPGNTGELFF.

The V gene is TRBV30, the J gene TRBJ2-5, with a tentative D call TRBD2 (6 bases). CDR3 length equals 16 residues. With 2 bases removed from V and 5 bases from J, the gap between germline ends came to 21 bases. The germline V gene has CDR1 GTSNPN and CDR2 SVGIG (reference sequence). The CDR3 DNA is TGTGCCTGGAGTCCAACCAGCGGGTGGCGGACGGAGACCCAGTACTTC. This codes for CAWSPTSGWRTETQYF.

The chain recombines TRBV28 with TRBJ2-7; a weak D match, TRBD2 (6 bases). Looked up from germline, CDR1 is MDHEN and CDR2 is SYDVKM. V was cut by 3 bases and J by 8 bases, with 14 bases left in between. The length of the CDR3 is 13 residues. The CDR3 nucleotides read TGTGCCAGCAGTTTCCGGAGGGCCGGGAAGCAGTACTTC. It yields the protein CASSFRRAGKQYF.

This clone was picked up one time. The chain recombines TRBV29-1 with TRBJ2-1; 8 nucleotides line up with TRBD1. The CDR3 runs to 12 residues. With V trimmed by 5 bases and J by 7 bases, 4 bases remained unmatched. CDR1 and CDR2 from the germline V gene are SQVTM and ANQGSEA. The CDR3 nucleotides are TGCAGCGTTAGGGGACAGGCTAATGAGCAGTTCTTC. Its protein product is CSVRGQANEQFF.